Listed below are T cell receptor beta chains from one sample, sequenced in a study of T cells after yellow fever vaccination. TCRdb ran MiXCR on the 5' RACE reads and lists one entry per CDR3 protein. The table includes approximately 580,000 distinct CDR3 sequences, roughly a sixth detected once. The sequenced sample was PBMCs, obtained 4 to 5 days after the first yellow fever vaccination. These receptors originate from a man younger than 35 who received the YFV17D yellow fever vaccine. Each CDR3 is given with its conserved first and last residue. A D gene is named only where the DNA matches it firmly. Expanded clones get a size class; other rows say once, few or many, or leave the size out.

d_call	v_call	clone_size	j_call	cdr3_nt	cdr3_aa
.	TRBV20-1	.	TRBJ1-1	TGCAGTGCTAGAAAGGGGGATGTAGGAGTGAACACTGAAGCTTTCTTT	CSARKGDVGVNTEAFF
.	TRBV5-1	many	TRBJ2-1	TGCGCCAGCAGCCTCGGCCCGGGGAGCTCCTACAATGAGCAGTTCTTC	CASSLGPGSSYNEQFF
.	TRBV9	few	TRBJ2-5	TGTGCCAGCAGTCTATCGGGGGCAAAGGAGACCCAGTACTTC	CASSLSGAKETQYF
.	TRBV20-1	few	TRBJ1-5	TGCAGTGCTAAAACAACCAATCAGCCCCAGCATTTT	CSAKTTNQPQHF
.	TRBV7-9	.	TRBJ1-5	TGTGCCAGCAGCCCGGGACAATCCTCCCTAGTTGGTCAGCCCCAGCATTTT	CASSPGQSSLVGQPQHF
.	TRBV28	.	TRBJ1-4	TGTGCCAGGGGCCCTGGACAGTTTAAGGCAAAACTGTTTTTT	CARGPGQFKAKLFF
.	TRBV7-3	.	TRBJ1-2	TGTGCCAGCAGTACCGACAGTAACTATGGCTACACCTTC	CASSTDSNYGYTF
.	TRBV7-9	.	TRBJ1-2	TGTGCCAGCAGCAATTATTCCGGCTACACCTTC	CASSNYSGYTF
TRBD2	TRBV6-5	few	TRBJ2-5	TGTGCCAGCAGTTACTCTTCTAGCGGACAAGAGACCCAGTACTTC	CASSYSSSGQETQYF
TRBD2	TRBV7-2	.	TRBJ2-3	TGTGCCAGCAGCTTTAGGCGGGGGTCGGATACGCAGTATTTT	CASSFRRGSDTQYF
TRBD1	TRBV28	.	TRBJ2-1	TGTGCCAGCAGTTTAGCTCCGACAGGGCTCTACAATGAGCAGTTCTTC	CASSLAPTGLYNEQFF
.	TRBV20-1	.	TRBJ2-5	TGCAGTGCTAGAGATGTGGGCAGGGAGACCCAGTACTTC	CSARDVGRETQYF
.	TRBV20-1	few	TRBJ1-5	TGCAGTGCTAGCTTCTCAGGGTTAGGGGTCTATCAGCCCCAGCATTTT	CSASFSGLGVYQPQHF
.	TRBV6-2/TRBV6-3	.	TRBJ2-2	TGTGCCAGCACCTTGTCCGGGGCGCTGTTTTTT	CASTLSGALFF
TRBD2	TRBV2	.	TRBJ2-3	TGTGCCAGCAAATTTCAGGGCCTAGCGGACACAGATACGCAGTATTTT	CASKFQGLADTDTQYF
.	TRBV4-3	.	TRBJ2-3	TGCGCCAGCAGCCAAGACTCTACGCAGTATTTT	CASSQDSTQYF
.	TRBV3-1	few	TRBJ2-1	TGTGCCAGCAGCCACTTGAGGGGGACCTACAATGAGCAGTTCTTC	CASSHLRGTYNEQFF
.	TRBV7-2	many	TRBJ2-3	TGTGCCAGCAGCTTAGGCCCGGGTCCCACAGATACGCAGTATTTT	CASSLGPGPTDTQYF